This TCR beta chain was identified during a study of blood T cell repertoires in COVID-19. Study details: T cells, B-cell-depleted T cells, or PBMCs provided the cDNA or gDNA that served as material.

This clone has more than one count but fewer than ten. Trimming left V 6 bases short and J 1 base short, with 10 bases between. Germline V gene lookup returns CDR1 KGHSH and CDR2 LQKENI. The CDR3 covers 14 residues. Here immunoSEQ multiplex PCR was the method, and the copy in TCRdb shows in-frame clones only, minus some. Counted here are over 400,000 clones, roughly 90% occurring once; the ten biggest clones make up about 1.5%. Sequenced: peripheral blood. The genes are TRBV18 and TRBJ1-5; D uncertain. This clonotype was sampled from a young woman with active or convalescent COVID-19. CDR3 sequence reads: CASSLGRSNQPQHF. In DNA, the CDR3 is TGTGCCAGCTCCCTCGGCAGGAGCAATCAGCCCCAGCATTTT.